What follows is one TCR beta chain and its context. Its antigen is as yet unknown. The sample comes from a study of cytomegalovirus exposure and HLA in healthy donors. Across the whole study: The approximately 130 validation repertoires were reported in a later analysis to have been generated on the same platform as the roughly 720 first-cohort repertoires.

Produced via immunoSEQ multiplex PCR; TCRdb's table is partial and in-frame only. Altogether roughly 250,000 clones are present, about 90% being singletons, with the ten largest covering 0.3% to 0.4%. V lost 5 bases, J lost 1 base, and 5 bases stayed unmatched. The CDR3 extends over 15 amino acids. Germline V CDR1 and CDR2: SEHNR, FQNEAQ (reference sequence). Study results and limitations: The study labeled under 200 TCR beta chains cytomegalovirus-associated. As was reported, the classifier diagnosed cytomegalovirus status with high specificity and sensitivity.

The rearrangement joins TRBV7-9 to TRBJ2-5; 9 positions match TRBD2. This receptor was taken from a woman aged 18 to 35 in good health and CMV-seronegative. The sample comprised PBMCs. CDR3 coding DNA: TGTGCCAGCAGCCCCGGGACTAGCAGCCAAGAGACCCAGTACTTC. Amino acids: CASSPGTSSQETQYF.